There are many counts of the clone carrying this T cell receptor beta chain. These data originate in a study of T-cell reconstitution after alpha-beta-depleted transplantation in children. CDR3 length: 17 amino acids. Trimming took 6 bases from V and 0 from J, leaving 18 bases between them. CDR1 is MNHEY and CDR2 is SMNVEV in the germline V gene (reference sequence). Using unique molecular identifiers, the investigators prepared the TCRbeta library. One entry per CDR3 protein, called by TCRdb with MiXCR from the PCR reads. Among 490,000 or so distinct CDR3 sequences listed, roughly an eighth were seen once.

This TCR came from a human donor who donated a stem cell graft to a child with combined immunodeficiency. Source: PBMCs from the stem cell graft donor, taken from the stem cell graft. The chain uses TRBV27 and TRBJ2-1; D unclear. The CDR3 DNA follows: TGTGCCAGCAGCCGAGGTTTCCGTACGAGCTCCTACAATGAGCAGTTCTTC. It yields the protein CASSRGFRTSSYNEQFF.